This passage covers 11 T cell receptor beta chains from one sample sequenced in a study of regulatory T cells in long-lasting Graves disease. Specified time point: persistent/refractory GD, antithyroid drugs over 5 years with positive TRAb. Following extraction of RNA from PBMCs, that RNA was used to make the TCR library. Both iRepertoire HTBI primers and Arm-PCR of CDR3 regions were used to build the TCR beta libraries. MiXCR was run by TCRdb on the multiplex PCR reads, yielding one entry per CDR3 protein. The sample has 400,000 to 450,000 distinct CDR3 sequences; 20% to 30% are singletons. Specimen: peripheral blood mononuclear cells (PBMCs), collected when the disease was refractory, from a patient treated with antithyroid drugs. The receptors stem from a female donor with Graves disease.

This clonotype came up many times. The chain has TRBV28 and TRBJ2-7, with 11 positions matching TRBD2. The V segment lost 2 bases and the J segment 7 bases; nucleotides outside the gene matches: 7. The CDR3 sequence is 15 residues long. Germline lookup yields CDR1 MDHEN and CDR2 SYDVKM. The CDR3: CASSLTSGSSWEQYF. In DNA form, the CDR3 reads TGTGCCAGCAGTTTAACTAGCGGGAGTTCTTGGGAGCAGTACTTC.

The genes are TRBV11-3 and TRBJ2-7; D may be TRBD1 (6 bases). The length of the CDR3 is 15 residues. The germline V and J ends were trimmed by 4 bases and 4 bases, with 17 bases remaining between them. Germline CDR1 SGHNT, CDR2 YENEEA. The CDR3 sequence: CASSSSSGTPYEQYF. The CDR3 DNA reads as TGTGCCAGCAGCTCCTCCTCCGGGACACCGTACGAGCAGTACTTC.

On this clonotype itself: Just one base apart from a much larger clone, this may be a read error. The V gene is TRBV2, the J gene TRBJ1-5; the D is unclear. Deletions cut 2 bases from V and 7 bases from J, with 12 bases between. CDR1 and CDR2 from the germline V gene are SNHLY and FYNNEI. There are 14 residues in the CDR3. CDR3 residues: CASSERSMWQPQHF. The CDR3 DNA sequence: TGTGCCAGCAGTGAACGTAGCATGTGGCAGCCCCAGCATTTT.

This clonotype was found many times. V is TRBV20-1 and J is TRBJ1-1, with 7 nucleotides matching TRBD1. Germline lookup yields CDR1 DFQATT and CDR2 SNEGSKA (reference sequence). V lost 5 bases to trimming and J lost 1 base; unmatched junction nucleotides: 10. This CDR3 has 15 residues. The CDR3 protein is CSAGKYRGTNTEAFF. CDR3 bases: TGCAGTGCTGGAAAATACAGGGGCACGAACACTGAAGCTTTCTTT.

This clonotype came up a few times. V and J are TRBV6-1 and TRBJ2-5, with 12 bases lining up with TRBD2. The CDR3 runs 16 residues. Germline values: CDR1 MNHNS, CDR2 SASEGT. V dropped 5 bases and J dropped 5; count of bases not matched to a gene: 9. The DNA for the CDR3 is TGTGCCAGCAGTCTGGCCCCTAGCGGGAGGGGGGAGACCCAGTACTTC. Encoded protein: CASSLAPSGRGETQYF.

The CDR3 loop reads CASSLGGQDYEQYF. CDR3 nucleotide sequence: TGTGCCAGCAGCTTAGGGGGACAAGATTACGAGCAGTACTTC. The V and J genes are TRBV7-2 and TRBJ2-7; the D gene is possibly TRBD1 (6 bases). V lost 1 base, J lost 4 bases, and 11 bases lay in between. Per the germline V gene, CDR1 is SGHTA and CDR2 is FQGNSA. The CDR3 runs 14 residues.

The rearrangement uses TRBV29-1 and TRBJ2-5; TRBD2 matches 7 bases. The CDR3 is 12 residues long. The J segment lost 4 bases and the V segment lost 7 bases, leaving 6 bases of the junction unmatched. Germline CDR1 is SQVTM and CDR2 is ANQGSEA. The CDR3 reads CSGGLTGETQYF. DNA of the CDR3: TGCAGCGGGGGACTAACTGGAGAGACCCAGTACTTC.

A few counts support this clonotype. The chain links TRBV18 to TRBJ2-4; D is unresolved. The V gene's germline CDR1 is KGHSH and CDR2 LQKENI. CDR3 size: 15 residues. V lost 2 bases to trimming and J lost 0 bases, with 8 bases between them. The CDR3 protein is CASSPEALAKNIQYF. Here the CDR3 DNA reads TGTGCCAGCTCACCAGAGGCTTTAGCCAAAAACATTCAGTACTTC.

The sample holds a few counts of this clonotype. This sequence joins TRBV19 and TRBJ1-5; D remains unclear. Germline CDR1 LNHDA, CDR2 SQIVND (reference sequence). V lost 4 bases to trimming and J lost 2 bases, with 9 bases between them. CDR3 length equals 14 residues. Here the CDR3 DNA reads TGTGCCAGTAGTACCACAGCGGGCAATCAGCCCCAGCATTTT. It specifies CASSTTAGNQPQHF.

This clonotype was picked up a small number of times. The CDR3 protein is CAINPGQGENSPLHF. CDR3 nucleotides: TGTGCCATCAATCCGGGACAGGGGGAAAATTCACCCCTCCACTTT. The chain combines TRBV10-3 with TRBJ1-6; 11 bases are a match to TRBD1. Germline V gives CDR1 ENHRY, CDR2 SYGVKD. V was pared by 7 bases and J by 7 bases, with 6 bases of the junction left unmatched. The CDR3 length is 15 residues.

This clonotype was picked up a small number of times. The chain uses TRBV6-1 and TRBJ1-2; D remains ambiguous. From germline, CDR1 is MNHNS and CDR2 SASEGT. The CDR3 runs 14 residues. Trimming removed 4 bases from V and 4 bases from J, with 13 bases in between. The CDR3 nucleotides read TGTGCCAGCAGTGGGTCGACGGTTCTCTATGGCTACACCTTC. Residues: CASSGSTVLYGYTF.